The 2 T cell receptor beta chains presented below share a single source sample, sequenced in a study of T cell repertoires in cytomegalovirus infection. A single record per CDR3 protein comes from TCRdb applying MiXCR to the reads. The table records 600,000 to 700,000 distinct CDR3 sequences, around 32% of them present only once. These receptors have no known antigen. Sample: cultured PBMCs, taken from culture after CMV antigen stimulation. These receptors were taken from a human donor in good health (CMV status not recorded). Some clones in this sample may be carry-over from other donors' samples.

This clonotype was picked up a small number of times. This chain joins TRBV20-1 and TRBJ2-1, with 9 positions matching TRBD2. CDR3 length equals 15 residues. Germline values: CDR1 DFQATT, CDR2 SNEGSKA (reference sequence). Unmatched junction bases numbered 10, after V lost 3 bases and J lost 7 bases. CDR3 sequence reads: CSARASGESSNEQFF. CDR3 DNA sequence: TGCAGTGCTAGGGCTAGCGGGGAAAGTAGTAATGAGCAGTTCTTC.

This clonotype showed up just a few times. The chain is built from TRBV6-8 and TRBJ1-6; D remains unclear. Trimming took 8 bases from V and 6 from J, leaving 17 bases between them. The germline V gene encodes CDR1 MNHGY and CDR2 SAAAGT. The CDR3 contains 15 residues. CDR3 in DNA: TGTGCCAGCGGATTCAGTGGGGTCCTTAATTCACCCCTCCACTTT. Translation gives CASGFSGVLNSPLHF.